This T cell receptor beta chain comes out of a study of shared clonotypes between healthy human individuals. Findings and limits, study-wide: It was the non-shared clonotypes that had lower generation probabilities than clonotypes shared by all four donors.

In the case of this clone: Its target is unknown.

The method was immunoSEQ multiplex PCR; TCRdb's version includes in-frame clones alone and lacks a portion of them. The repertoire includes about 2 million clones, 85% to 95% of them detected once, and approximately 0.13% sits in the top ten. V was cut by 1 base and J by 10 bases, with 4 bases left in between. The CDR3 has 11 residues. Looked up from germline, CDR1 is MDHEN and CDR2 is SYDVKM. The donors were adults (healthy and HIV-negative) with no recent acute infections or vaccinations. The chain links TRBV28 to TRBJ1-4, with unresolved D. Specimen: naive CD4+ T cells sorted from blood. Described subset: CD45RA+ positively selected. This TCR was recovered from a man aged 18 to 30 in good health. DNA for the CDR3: TGTGCCAGCAGTTTATACGGAAAACTGTTTTTT. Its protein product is CASSLYGKLFF.